Included here is one T cell receptor (beta chain) sequence, with context. Relative to the germline gene, one junction end is altered; a read error may explain this. Primers included in the PCR were 60 Vbeta and 13 Jbeta primers. Profiled with immunoSEQ multiplex PCR; TCRdb holds only in-frame clones, not every one. This sample carries 150,000 to 200,000 clones, approximately 79% of them seen once, and the ten largest clones take under 1.5%. All the people who gave samples were healthy bone marrow donors. When sampled, the donors appeared nominally healthy, though they likely had unrecorded immune exposures. The sample comes from a study of cytomegalovirus exposure and HLA in healthy donors. The overall study: Genotyping of some 400 donors showed that about 83% belonged to the Caucasian-associated ancestry cluster.

The CDR3 sequence is 18 residues long. The germline CDR1 and CDR2 sequences are SGHAT and FQNNGV. V and J are TRBV11-2 and TRBJ2-5; 15 bases map to TRBD2. Sequencing was carried out using PBMCs. This clonotype originated in a man aged 55-75 years in good health and CMV-seronegative. The chain's CDR3 is CASSWGGTSGRFQETQYF. DNA for the CDR3: TGTGCCAGCAGCTGGGGGGGGACTAGCGGGAGGTTCCAAGAAACCCAGTACTTC.